This T cell receptor (beta chain) was captured in a study of radiotherapy plus CTLA-4 blockade in lung cancer. In the study overall: Objective responses were seen in around 19% of patients, disease control in about 30%. Study-level results: TCR clones of tumor origin grew in blood after radiotherapy plus ipilimumab.

CDR1 is SGHAT and CDR2 is FQNNGV in the germline V gene. The CDR3 length is 15 residues. V was cut by 5 bases and J by 2 bases, with 15 bases left in between. TCRdb keeps only in-frame clones here, not all; method: immunoSEQ multiplex PCR. Of some 78,000 clones listed, around 86% are singletons. On this clone itself: Its antigen is currently unknown.

The rearrangement links TRBV11-2 to TRBJ1-2; no definite D call. The TCR sequence derives from a human donor with non-small cell lung cancer who had a partial response to radiotherapy plus ipilimumab. Sequencing was performed on peripheral blood, taken from a patient treated with radiotherapy plus ipilimumab. The CDR3: CASSPNLSPNYGYTF. The CDR3 DNA sequence: TGTGCCAGCAGCCCCAATCTAAGTCCGAACTATGGCTACACCTTC. Variable domain in full (rest from reference TRBV11-2 and TRBJ1-2): EAGVAQSPRYKIIEKRQSVAFWCNPISGHATLYWYQQILGQGPKLLIQFQNNGVVDDSQLPKDRFSAERLKGVDSTLKIQPAKLEDSAVYLCASSPNLSPNYGYTFGSGTRLTVV.